This T cell receptor (beta chain) was sequenced during a study of graft-versus-host responses after intestinal transplantation. Study summary: Grafts were multivisceral, liver-intestinal, or isolated intestinal. Recipients uniformly received anti-thymocyte globulin induction, followed by tacrolimus and steroids for approximately 3 years.

Trimming cost V 6 bases and J 2 bases, with 19 bases left between them. In germline, CDR1 is MDHEN, CDR2 SYDVKM. CDR3 length: 17 amino acids. Produced via immunoSEQ multiplex PCR; TCRdb's table is partial and in-frame only. The sample has some 41,000 clones; more than 85% are singletons. Study-level results: Recipient marrow showed GvH clones, some seen first in ileum or blood. Allografts of patients with graft-donor T cell macrochimerism showed high graft-versus-host to host-versus-graft clone ratios.

This clone has only one observation. Its matching antigen is unknown. The chain combines TRBV28 with TRBJ1-4, with a tentative D call TRBD1 (5 bases). The clonotype comes from a human patient who received an intestinal transplant, so some T cells may come from the graft donor. Sequencing was performed on PBMCs, taken almost 750 days after intestinal transplantation. CDR3 sequence (DNA): TGTGCCAGCAGCTCCGGGACTCAGCTGTACACTAATGAAAAACTGTTTTTT. Its protein product is CASSSGTQLYTNEKLFF.